This T cell receptor beta chain stems from a study of cytomegalovirus exposure and HLA in healthy donors. Separate from the approximately 670-subject first cohort was the 120-subject validation cohort, to which the donors belonged. Trimming left V 0 bases short and J 7 bases short, with 13 bases between. This CDR3 is built from 15 residues. Germline V gives CDR1 MGHRA, CDR2 YSYEKL. TCRdb's table, derived via immunoSEQ multiplex PCR, lists solely in-frame clones and lacks some. The sample has 110,000 to 150,000 clones; approximately 94% are singletons. The study, taken as a whole, reports: In vitro assays verified that three CMV-associated chains recognized CMV antigens specifically. Subsequent analysis revealed that first-cohort TCR clusters tended to co-occur in the 90 to 150 validation repertoires.

Of note for this clone: Its antigen remains unidentified.

The chain combines TRBV4-1 with TRBJ1-5; possibly TRBD1 for D (5 bases). Sequenced: PBMCs. This TCR came from a man aged 18-30 years in good health and CMV-seropositive. In DNA form, the CDR3 reads TGCGCCAGCAGCCAAGATTCTCAGGGAGGGCAGCCCCAGCATTTT. Residues: CASSQDSQGGQPQHF.